This is a list of T cell receptor beta chains from one sample in a study of blood T cell repertoires in COVID-19. This table comes from immunoSEQ multiplex PCR, and its TCRdb copy is limited to in-frame clones, with some not included. The data show 250,000 to 300,000 clones, roughly 85% seen once. Input material: peripheral blood. These receptor sequences come from a woman aged 70-85 years with acute or convalescent COVID-19. The CDR3 runs from the conserved cysteine through the conserved F or W. Fields, in order: clone size, J gene, V gene, D gene, CDR3 protein, CDR3 DNA. D genes are given only for firm matches. Not every row has a clone size; where given, it reads once, few, many or a size class.

NA	TRBJ2-2	TRBV2	NA	CASGRGGNTGELFF	TGTGCCTCGGGCCGAGGGGGAAACACCGGGGAGCTGTTTTTT
NA	TRBJ2-7	TRBV6-5	NA	CASSSSGAGEQYF	TGTGCCAGCAGTTCCTCTGGGGCGGGGGAGCAGTACTTC
NA	TRBJ2-1	TRBV12-5	NA	CASGRREDEQFF	TGTGCTAGTGGCCGCAGGGAGGATGAGCAGTTCTTC
few	TRBJ1-5	TRBV3-1/TRBV3-2	NA	CASSAGISGPQHF	TGTGCCAGCAGCGCCGGGATTTCTGGGCCCCAGCATTTT
NA	TRBJ2-5	TRBV12-3/TRBV12-4	NA	CASSFGGQETQYF	TGTGCCAGCAGTTTCGGGGGCCAAGAGACCCAGTACTTC
NA	TRBJ2-1	TRBV6-5	NA	CASSYSSRAGGEFF	TGTGCCAGCAGTTACTCGTCGAGGGCGGGTGGGGAGTTCTTC
NA	TRBJ1-6	TRBV6-5	NA	CACGGGRDSPLHF	TGTGCCTGCGGCGGGGGTAGGGATTCACCCCTCCACTTT
NA	TRBJ2-1	TRBV29-1	TRBD1	CSVGTGGRGEQFF	TGCAGCGTTGGAACAGGGGGTAGGGGTGAGCAGTTCTTC
NA	TRBJ1-1	TRBV6-5	NA	CASRRGGNTEAFF	TGTGCCAGCAGAAGAGGGGGGAACACTGAAGCTTTCTTT
NA	TRBJ2-1	TRBV7-3	NA	CASSVAQGGYNEQFF	TGTGCCAGCAGCGTAGCCCAGGGGGGCTACAATGAGCAGTTCTTC
NA	TRBJ2-3	TRBV11-2	TRBD1	CASSTPGQTTDTQYF	TGTGCCAGCAGCACCCCGGGACAGACCACAGATACGCAGTATTTT
NA	TRBJ2-7	TRBV4-2	TRBD2	CASSQDLAAYEQYF	TGTGCCAGCAGCCAAGACCTAGCGGCTTACGAGCAGTACTTC
NA	TRBJ2-1	TRBV2	TRBD2	CASSPTGLAGGGYYNEQFF	TGTGCCAGCAGCCCCACGGGACTAGCGGGGGGGGGATATTACAATGAGCAGTTCTTC
few	TRBJ1-1	TRBV6-1	NA	CASSEIEGGTEAFF	TGTGCCAGCAGTGAAATTGAAGGAGGCACTGAAGCTTTCTTT
NA	TRBJ2-5	TRBV2	TRBD2	CASSTERGLIQETQYF	TGTGCCAGCAGCACCGAGCGGGGCTTAATACAAGAGACCCAGTACTTC
NA	TRBJ1-2	TRBV5-1	TRBD1	CASSLAGQEYGYTF	TGCGCCAGCAGCTTGGCCGGACAGGAATATGGCTACACCTTC
NA	TRBJ1-1	TRBV6-5	NA	CASRSGKGGTEAFF	TGTGCCAGCAGATCAGGGAAGGGAGGCACTGAAGCTTTCTTT
NA	TRBJ1-6	TRBV2	TRBD1	CASSLDRVAPLHF	TGTGCCAGCAGTCTGGACAGGGTCGCACCCCTCCACTTT
NA	TRBJ1-6	TRBV28	TRBD1	CASRQQGPFYNSPLHF	TGTGCCAGCAGGCAACAGGGGCCGTTCTATAATTCACCCCTCCACTTT
NA	TRBJ1-2	TRBV6-1	NA	CASSEGARNYGYTF	TGTGCCAGCAGTGAAGGTGCCAGGAACTATGGCTACACCTTC
NA	TRBJ2-7	TRBV5-1	TRBD1	CASSLEGQGNYEQYF	TGCGCCAGCAGCTTGGAGGGACAGGGGAACTACGAGCAGTACTTC
NA	TRBJ2-6	TRBV5-1	NA	CASSLGGGGANVLTF	TGCGCCAGCAGCTTGGGAGGGGGAGGGGCCAACGTCCTGACTTTC
NA	TRBJ2-5	TRBV6-5	TRBD1	CASSYRDSQETQYF	TGTGCCAGCAGTTACAGGGACAGTCAAGAGACCCAGTACTTC
NA	TRBJ1-1	TRBV3-1/TRBV3-2	NA	CASSPWGRDGTEAFF	TGTGCCAGCAGCCCCTGGGGCAGGGATGGGACTGAAGCTTTCTTT
NA	TRBJ2-5	TRBV15	TRBD2	CATSTLAGAGQETQYF	TGTGCCACCAGCACTTTAGCGGGGGCCGGACAAGAGACCCAGTACTTC
NA	TRBJ1-5	TRBV19	TRBD1	CASSIRQGRSNQPQHF	TGTGCCAGTAGTATAAGACAGGGTCGAAGCAATCAGCCCCAGCATTTT
NA	TRBJ2-2	TRBV10-1	NA	CASSEQLAGATGELFF	TGCGCCAGCAGTGAGCAACTTGCGGGGGCCACCGGGGAGCTGTTTTTT
NA	TRBJ1-2	TRBV18	TRBD1	CASSPTGEVNYGYTF	TGTGCCAGCTCGCCCACAGGGGAAGTTAACTATGGCTACACCTTC
NA	TRBJ2-7	TRBV7-2	NA	CASSLLGLKAYEQYF	TGTGCCAGCAGCTTATTAGGACTCAAAGCCTACGAGCAGTACTTC
once	TRBJ2-3	TRBV5-1	TRBD2	CASSWMSGGSTDTQYF	TGCGCCAGCAGTTGGATGTCGGGGGGGTCCACAGATACGCAGTATTTT
NA	TRBJ2-2	TRBV7-8	NA	CASSPRGGLAGELFF	TGTGCCAGCAGCCCTAGGGGGGGCTTGGCCGGGGAGCTGTTTTTT
NA	TRBJ2-5	TRBV5-1	NA	CASSLGNGETQYF	TGCGCCAGCAGCTTGGGAAACGGGGAGACCCAGTACTTC
NA	TRBJ2-3	TRBV9	TRBD2	CASSVGASGGKPTDTQYF	TGTGCCAGCAGCGTAGGGGCTAGCGGGGGAAAACCCACAGATACGCAGTATTTT
NA	TRBJ1-2	TRBV5-1	NA	CASSPTQGPLGGYGYTF	TGCGCCAGCAGCCCTACTCAGGGACCTCTGGGGGGGTATGGCTACACCTTC
once	TRBJ2-2	TRBV2	TRBD1	CASSERTGYTGELFF	TGTGCCAGCAGTGAGAGGACAGGGTACACCGGGGAGCTGTTTTTT
NA	TRBJ1-2	TRBV5-1	NA	CASSLSAREVGYGYTF	TGCGCCAGCAGCTTGAGTGCCAGGGAGGTGGGCTATGGCTACACCTTC
NA	TRBJ2-5	TRBV9	NA	CASSVSGTAGRETQYF	TGTGCCAGCAGCGTATCAGGGACCGCTGGGAGGGAGACCCAGTACTTC
NA	TRBJ2-7	TRBV5-4	TRBD2	CASSLRGRREEQYF	TGTGCCAGCAGCTTGCGGGGGAGGCGGGAGGAGCAGTACTTC
few	TRBJ1-2	TRBV2	NA	CASRSGGYGYTF	TGTGCCAGCAGATCGGGTGGCTATGGCTACACCTTC
NA	TRBJ2-3	TRBV7-9	NA	CASSQLSGSTDTQYF	TGTGCCAGCAGCCAGTTGTCCGGGAGCACAGATACGCAGTATTTT
NA	TRBJ1-2	TRBV7-2	NA	CASSRGIKGGYTF	TGTGCCAGCAGCCGGGGGATCAAGGGGGGCTACACCTTC
NA	TRBJ1-1	TRBV28	NA	CASSLNGNPRAFF	TGTGCCAGCAGTTTAAATGGAAACCCGAGGGCTTTCTTT
NA	TRBJ1-2	TRBV3-1/TRBV3-2	NA	CASSQRGGDNYGYTF	TGTGCCAGCAGCCAAAGGGGCGGGGATAACTATGGCTACACCTTC
NA	TRBJ1-1	TRBV5-1	NA	CASSLLQGINTEAFF	TGCGCCAGCAGCTTGTTGCAGGGGATAAACACTGAAGCTTTCTTT
NA	TRBJ1-5	TRBV6-6	NA	CASSFLQGRSNQPQHF	TGTGCCAGCAGTTTCTTACAGGGAAGGAGCAATCAGCCCCAGCATTTT
NA	TRBJ2-7	TRBV5-6	TRBD1	CASSLAPGGSLTYEQYF	TGTGCCAGCAGCTTGGCCCCAGGGGGTTCCCTTACCTACGAGCAGTACTTC
few	TRBJ1-5	TRBV6-2/TRBV6-3	TRBD1	CASSPPLRQGSNQPQHF	TGTGCCAGCAGCCCACCTTTACGACAGGGCAGTAATCAGCCCCAGCATTTT
few	TRBJ2-7	TRBV5-4	TRBD2	CASSFSGGLGFYEQYF	TGTGCCAGCAGCTTCTCGGGGGGTCTGGGATTCTACGAGCAGTACTTC
NA	TRBJ2-1	TRBV6-5	TRBD2	CASIKGTSEKEQFF	TGTGCCAGCATAAAAGGGACTAGCGAGAAGGAGCAGTTCTTC
NA	TRBJ2-3	TRBV18	TRBD2	CASSPGTSGDTQYF	TGTGCCAGCTCACCAGGCACTAGCGGGGATACGCAGTATTTT
once	TRBJ2-5	TRBV29-1	NA	CSVEHGEETQYF	TGCAGCGTCGAACACGGGGAAGAGACCCAGTACTTC